This T cell receptor (beta chain) was obtained from a study of long-term antiretroviral therapy in people with HIV. Survey level was the resolution at which the v3.0 immunoSEQ assay ran. Libraries were prepared by immunoSEQ multiplex PCR; TCRdb keeps only in-frame clonotypes and omits some of them. This sample has about 15,000 clones, with 85% to 90% found just once. Trimming cost V 4 bases and J 3 bases; bases outside gene matches: 6. Germline values: CDR1 SGHDN, CDR2 FVKESK. This CDR3 has 15 residues. The clonotype was recovered from a man in his forties or fifties with HIV. The rearrangement joins TRBV14 to TRBJ2-7; 10 bases are shared with TRBD2. This specimen was unsorted PBMCs, taken 6.9 years after starting antiretroviral therapy. The CDR3 loop reads CASSLFSSGSYEQYF. CDR3 nucleotides: TGTGCCAGCAGCCTCTTTTCTAGCGGGAGCTACGAGCAGTACTTC.